The TCR beta chain described here comes from a study of PD-1 blockade in classical Hodgkin lymphoma. Study-wide findings and caveats: TCR diversity at baseline was reported to be reduced in newly diagnosed patients relative to healthy donors. TCR diversity rose significantly by C4D1 in CD4+ but not CD8+ cells. Complete responders matched newly diagnosed patients in baseline diversity.

Trimming removed 5 bases at V and 0 bases at J, with 16 bases between. Germline V lookup: CDR1 SGHDT, CDR2 YYEEEE. This CDR3 is built from 16 residues. As regards this clone: Its specificity is not known.

All trial patients relapsed after autologous stem cell transplantation. Using immunoSEQ multiplex PCR, the repertoire was profiled, and TCRdb retains in-frame clones only, with some absent. Among roughly 56,000 clones, more than 70% were seen once, and the ten largest hold about 5.6%. The genes are TRBV5-6 and TRBJ2-3; D gene ambiguous. This sequence originates from a human donor with classical Hodgkin lymphoma. The specimen comprised peripheral blood mononuclear cells (PBMCs), sampled before the second cycle of nivolumab. In DNA, the CDR3 is TGTGCCAGCAGTGTATGGGGTCAGACTAGCACAGATACGCAGTATTTT. Its translation: CASSVWGQTSTDTQYF.